This TCR beta chain derives from a study of T cells in Graves' hyperthyroidism and ophthalmopathy. V dropped 5 bases and J dropped 6; count of bases not matched to a gene: 9. This CDR3 has 14 residues. Germline-derived CDR1 and CDR2 are SGHDT and YYEEEE. TCR beta CDR3 region amplification was performed from RNA transcripts. An initial round of RT-PCR targeting the TCR CDR3 relied on the HTBI primer set. TCRdb reprocessed the multiplex PCR reads via MiXCR and lists one record per CDR3 protein. The sample contains about 510,000 distinct CDR3 sequences, over 45% of which appear only once. Findings and limits, study-wide: A median around 6.4 months before onset, the model predicted ophthalmopathy.

Points on this clonotype: Its target is unknown.

Uncontrolled infections, other autoimmune diseases, pregnancy or lactation led to exclusion of patients. The sequence was obtained from an adult woman with Graves' disease, either hyperthyroidism or ophthalmopathy (not recorded which). The sequencing input was peripheral blood or thyroid tissue (not recorded which). The chain is built from TRBV5-6 and TRBJ2-7; 9 bases match TRBD1. This CDR3 is CASSPTGGRVEQYF. The CDR3 DNA sequence: TGTGCCAGCAGTCCCACAGGGGGCCGGGTCGAGCAGTACTTC.